This T cell receptor beta chain appears in the sequencing data of a study of cytotoxic CD8 clonotypes in ibrutinib-treated CLL. Study-wide results and caveats: The study found baseline clonality above age-matched healthy donors, tracking circulating CD8+ T-cell counts.

Clones were read by immunoSEQ multiplex PCR, and TCRdb kept only the in-frame ones, dropping some. Seen here are approximately 300,000 clones, 70% to 80% observed once, and the top ten hold roughly 7%. Concerning this clone: The antigen is not known.

This CDR3 comprises 15 residues. Germline CDR1 is LNHNV and CDR2 is YYDKDF (reference sequence). Trimming took off 5 bases at V and 0 bases at J, with 11 bases between the two ends. The sequence derives from a human donor with chronic lymphocytic leukemia. This specimen consisted of PBMCs, obtained before ibrutinib treatment. The chain employs TRBV15 and TRBJ2-4, with D unclear. Written as DNA, the CDR3 is TGTGCCACCAGCCCGGACGGAATAGCCAAAAACATTCAGTACTTC. Translating it yields CATSPDGIAKNIQYF.